A single sample is the source of the 32 T cell receptor beta chains below, sequenced in a study of radiotherapy plus CTLA-4 blockade in lung cancer. TCRdb's copy holds only in-frame clones and misses some; the assay was immunoSEQ multiplex PCR. Altogether some 110,000 clones are present, roughly 80% being singletons, with the ten largest covering roughly 3.1%. The specimen was peripheral blood, collected from a patient treated with radiotherapy plus ipilimumab. The source is a human donor with non-small cell lung cancer that progressed on radiotherapy plus ipilimumab. Some clones in this sample may be carry-over from other donors' samples.

V gene TRBV18 combines with J gene TRBJ2-1; 8 nucleotides agree with TRBD2. The CDR3 totals 15 residues. Germline CDR1 reads KGHSH; CDR2 reads LQKENI. V lost 3 bases and J lost 6; bases outside the gene matches: 7. CDR3 nucleotides: TGTGCCAGCTCACCGGAACTAGCGGTATCCAATGAGCAGTTCTTC. The encoded protein is CASSPELAVSNEQFF.

This clone has just one count. The chain recombines TRBV25-1 with TRBJ1-4; TRBD1 is a possible D gene (5 bases). The germline gives CDR1 MGHDK, CDR2 SYGVNS. Deletions cut 4 bases from V and 7 bases from J, with 10 bases between. The CDR3 covers 13 residues. The CDR3 nucleotides read TGTGCCAGCAGTGCTCCAGGGAGTGAAAAACTGTTTTTT. The encoded protein is CASSAPGSEKLFF.

The V call is TRBV19, the J call TRBJ2-6, with D uncertain. The CDR3 is made up of 15 amino acids. The germline gives CDR1 LNHDA, CDR2 SQIVND (reference sequence). Between the trimmed V and J ends, which lost 5 bases and 0 bases, there was a span of 8 bases. For the CDR3, the DNA is TGTGCCAGTAGTCTAGGGTACTCTGGGGCCAACGTCCTGACTTTC. This translates into CASSLGYSGANVLTF.

The chain combines TRBV9 with TRBJ1-1, with D possibly being TRBD1 (6 bases). V shed 4 bases and J shed 3 bases, with 19 bases lying between them. The germline gives CDR1 SGDLS, CDR2 YYNGEE. The CDR3 consists of 16 residues. The CDR3 is CASSSQLGGAYTEAFF. DNA of the CDR3: TGTGCCAGCAGCTCCCAGTTGGGGGGCGCATACACTGAAGCTTTCTTT. Full variable domain (missing parts from reference TRBV9 and TRBJ1-1): DSGVTQTPKHLITATGQRVTLRCSPRSGDLSVYWYQQSLDQGLQFLIQYYNGEERAKGNILERFSAQQFPDLHSELNLSSLELGDSALYFCASSSQLGGAYTEAFFGQGTRLTVV.

The V call is TRBV6-6, the J call TRBJ1-2, with a possible D match to TRBD1 (6 bases). Germline loops: CDR1 MNHNY, CDR2 SVGAGI (reference sequence). V was cut by 2 bases and J by 5 bases, with 12 bases left in between. This CDR3 contains 14 residues. The chain's CDR3 is CASSYAGASYGYTF. The CDR3 DNA reads TGTGCCAGCAGTTACGCAGGGGCAAGTTATGGCTACACCTTC.

The gene calls are TRBV19 and TRBJ2-2, with 7 bases that match TRBD1. The trim removed 3 bases at V and 5 bases at J, leaving 6 bases unmatched. Germline loops: CDR1 LNHDA, CDR2 SQIVND (reference sequence). The CDR3 length is 15 residues. CDR3 sequence (DNA): TGTGCCAGTAGTATGCTACAGGGGAGTACCGGGGAGCTGTTTTTT. It translates to CASSMLQGSTGELFF.

The CDR3 protein is CASSSGQPNTEAFF. The DNA of the CDR3 is TGTGCCAGCAGCTCGGGACAGCCGAACACTGAAGCTTTCTTT. The chain is built from TRBV5-5 and TRBJ1-1; 7 bases fit TRBD1. CDR3 length: 14 residues. V lost 3 bases, J lost 1 base, and 3 bases stayed unmatched. Germline assignment: CDR1 SGHKS and CDR2 YYEKEE (reference sequence). The full variable domain, in which reference TRBV5-5 and TRBJ1-1 provide the parts outside the CDR3, is DAGVTQSPTHLIKTRGQQVTLRCSPISGHKSVSWYQQVLGQGPQFIFQYYEKEERGRGNFPDRFSARQFPNYSSELNVNALLLGDSALYLCASSSGQPNTEAFFGQGTRLTVV.

This clone has only one observation. The V gene is TRBV15, the J gene TRBJ1-5; 11 nucleotides align to TRBD1. The V gene end was trimmed by 4 bases and the J gene end by 6 bases; junction bases not matched to a gene: 11. The CDR3 runs to 17 residues. Per the germline V gene, CDR1 is LNHNV and CDR2 is YYDKDF (reference sequence). The DNA of the CDR3 is TGTGCCACCAGCAACCCACGGGGGACAGGGGGAGGTCAGCCCCAGCATTTT. Its protein is CATSNPRGTGGGQPQHF.

The chain has TRBV29-1 and TRBJ2-7; TRBD1 is a possible D gene (6 bases). V dropped 7 bases and J dropped 3 bases, with 16 bases sitting between them. The CDR3 length is 13 residues. Germline CDR1 reads SQVTM; CDR2 reads ANQGSEA. CDR3: CSAKGGQYYEQYF. CDR3 coding DNA: TGCAGCGCGAAGGGTGGACAGTACTACGAGCAGTACTTC.

This clone was recorded a few times. The chain couples TRBV13 to TRBJ2-3, with TRBD2 matching 8 bases. The CDR3 length is 15 residues. Unmatched junction bases numbered 8, after V lost 4 bases and J lost 5 bases. CDR1 and CDR2 from the germline V gene are PRHDT and FYEKMQ (reference sequence). CDR3 nucleotides: TGTGCCAGCAGCTACAGCGGGGGTGGAGGAGATACGCAGTATTTT. This translates into CASSYSGGGGDTQYF.

V is TRBV4-3 and J is TRBJ1-3; maybe TRBD1 (5 bases). Germline V CDR1 and CDR2: LGHNA, YSLEER. The V end was cut by 0 bases, the J end by 0 bases, with 9 bases between. This CDR3 is built from 16 residues. The DNA for the CDR3 is TGCGCCAGCAGCCAAGATCTCGGGGCCTCTGGAAACACCATATATTTT. Translation gives CASSQDLGASGNTIYF.

DNA for the CDR3: TGTGCCAGCAGTTTACTCTGGAGGGACTCCTATAATTCACCCCTCCACTTT. The encoded protein is CASSLLWRDSYNSPLHF. This chain connects TRBV27 to TRBJ1-6; unclear D gene. Germline CDR1 reads MNHEY; CDR2 reads SMNVEV (reference sequence). V was pared by 2 bases and J by 0 bases, with 11 bases between. The CDR3 extends over 17 amino acids.

This rearrangement joins TRBV2 to TRBJ1-2; unclear D gene. V was pared by 3 bases and J by 7 bases, with 12 bases between. The CDR3 consists of 13 residues. The germline CDR1 and CDR2 sequences are SNHLY and FYNNEI. The CDR3, as DNA: TGTGCCAGCAGTGACTACCCGGGTTCTGGCTACACCTTC. It codes for CASSDYPGSGYTF.

The V call is TRBV30, the J call TRBJ2-7; 7 nucleotides line up with TRBD1. Germline loops: CDR1 GTSNPN, CDR2 SVGIG (reference sequence). The CDR3 has 12 residues. V shed 4 bases and J 4 bases; nucleotides not matched to a gene: 4. CDR3 coding DNA: TGTGCCTGGAACCGGGACAGATACGAGCAGTACTTC. Translating it yields CAWNRDRYEQYF.

The chain combines TRBV5-1 with TRBJ1-2, with 9 bases aligning to TRBD1. The CDR3 consists of 16 residues. V lost 4 bases, J lost 6 bases, and 13 bases stayed unmatched. From germline, CDR1 is SGHRS and CDR2 YFSETQ. CDR3 residues: CASSPSPGTGFHGYTF. The CDR3 DNA follows: TGCGCCAGCAGCCCGTCCCCCGGGACAGGGTTTCATGGCTACACCTTC.

This clone was seen a single time. The gene calls are TRBV4-1 and TRBJ2-7; tentatively, D is TRBD1 or TRBD2 (6 bases each). V lost 5 bases to trimming and J lost 6 bases, with 26 bases between them. This CDR3 is 17 amino acids long. CDR1 MGHRA and CDR2 YSYEKL come from the germline V gene. CDR3 residues: CASSDIGGTPRSVEQYF. CDR3 DNA: TGCGCCAGCAGCGATATTGGCGGGACACCCCGTAGTGTCGAGCAGTACTTC.

The chain has TRBV2 and TRBJ2-3; no reliable D call. Germline loops: CDR1 SNHLY, CDR2 FYNNEI. The CDR3 totals 14 residues. V lost 0 bases, J lost 6 bases, and 10 bases lay in between. For the CDR3, the DNA is TGTGCCAGCAGTGAAGCGCTTCGTACGGATACGCAGTATTTT. The encoded protein is CASSEALRTDTQYF.

The rearrangement uses TRBV11-1 and TRBJ1-2; D is ambiguous. The V end lost 5 bases, the J end lost 7 bases, and 17 bases lay between the germline ends. This CDR3 has 14 amino acids. Germline CDR1 SGHAT, CDR2 FQDESV (reference sequence). In DNA form, the CDR3 reads TGTGCCAGCAGCCCAAGCGAAGGTTGGGGTGGCTACACCTTC. It is translated as CASSPSEGWGGYTF.

The chain couples TRBV7-3 to TRBJ2-3; 14 bases map to TRBD2. V dropped 3 bases and J dropped 5; count of bases not matched to a gene: 4. The CDR3 length is 16 residues. The V gene's germline CDR1 is SGHTA and CDR2 FQGTGA. CDR3 bases: TGTGCCAGCAGCTTGACTAGCGGGGGGGCCTTAGATACGCAGTATTTT. Protein sequence: CASSLTSGGALDTQYF.

This clone occurred a few times. The V and J genes are TRBV7-9 and TRBJ1-4; D perhaps matches TRBD1 (5 bases). Trimming left V 1 base short and J 3 bases short, with 6 bases between. The CDR3 has 14 amino acids. Per the germline V gene, CDR1 is SEHNR and CDR2 is FQNEAQ (reference sequence). The CDR3 DNA reads as TGTGCCAGCAGCTTAGGGGACTCTAATGAAAAACTGTTTTTT. Its translation: CASSLGDSNEKLFF. The whole variable domain, remainder taken from reference TRBV7-9 and TRBJ1-4, is DTGVSQNPRHKITKRGQNVTFRCDPISEHNRLYWYRQTLGQGPEFLTYFQNEAQLEKSRLLSDRFSAERPKGSFSTLEIQRTEQGDSAMYLCASSLGDSNEKLFFGSGTQLSVL.

The chain couples TRBV11-2 to TRBJ2-6, with a tentative D call TRBD1 (6 bases). Germline V gene lookup returns CDR1 SGHAT and CDR2 FQNNGV. With 5 bases removed from V and 4 bases from J, the gap between germline ends came to 21 bases. The CDR3 contains 18 residues. CDR3 sequence: CASSRSQLTGYGANVLTF. As DNA, the CDR3 is TGTGCCAGCAGCCGATCCCAACTAACAGGGTACGGGGCCAACGTCCTGACTTTC.

V and J are TRBV29-1 and TRBJ1-1; TRBD1 aligns across 8 bases. This CDR3 spans 15 amino acids. CDR1 is SQVTM and CDR2 is ANQGSEA in the germline V gene. The V and J ends lost 4 bases and 5 bases, in that order; junction bases with no gene match: 12. The CDR3 nucleotides read TGCAGCGTTGTTGCGCAGGGGGCGCCTTCGACTGAAGCTTTCTTT. It translates to CSVVAQGAPSTEAFF. The entire variable domain, with the rest obtained from reference TRBV29-1 and TRBJ1-1, is as follows: SAVISQKPSRDICQRGTSLTIQCQVDSQVTMMFWYRQQPGQSLTLIATANQGSEATYESGFVIDKFPISRPNLTFSTLTVSNMSPEDSSIYLCSVVAQGAPSTEAFFGQGTRLTVV.

In its sample, this clone was seen a few times. This sequence joins TRBV29-1 and TRBJ2-7; the match to TRBD1 covers 9 bases. This CDR3 comprises 14 residues. Germline lookup yields CDR1 SQVTM and CDR2 ANQGSEA. J was trimmed by 4 bases and V by 4 bases; bases with no gene match: 8. The CDR3 sequence is CSVVPVGQGYEQYF. The CDR3 DNA reads as TGCAGCGTTGTGCCAGTGGGACAGGGATACGAGCAGTACTTC.

The J gene is TRBJ1-6, the V gene TRBV30; D is undetermined. The V gene lost 2 bases and the J gene lost 4 bases, with 12 bases spanning the gap. This CDR3 contains 15 residues. Per the germline V gene, CDR1 is GTSNPN and CDR2 is SVGIG (reference sequence). In nucleotides, the CDR3 is TGTGCCTGGAGTCCCTTTAGTGGGTATAATTCACCCCTCCACTTT. This translates into CAWSPFSGYNSPLHF.

The rearrangement uses TRBV18 and TRBJ1-3; a possible D gene is TRBD1 (6 bases). CDR3 length equals 15 residues. In germline, CDR1 is KGHSH, CDR2 LQKENI. V lost 2 bases, J lost 0 bases, and 8 bases lay in between. The CDR3 DNA reads TGTGCCAGCTCACCAGGACAGAGCTCTGGAAACACCATATATTTT. Translation: CASSPGQSSGNTIYF.

The V gene is TRBV5-1, the J gene TRBJ2-7; TRBD1 might be the D (6 bases). Between the trimmed V and J ends, which lost 0 bases and 3 bases, there was a span of 16 bases. Germline loops: CDR1 SGHRS, CDR2 YFSETQ. There are 16 residues in the CDR3. CDR3 amino acids: CASSLDRRGSFYEQYF. The CDR3 coding sequence is TGCGCCAGCAGCTTGGACCGCAGGGGAAGTTTCTACGAGCAGTACTTC. Full variable domain (outside the CDR3, taken from reference TRBV5-1 and TRBJ2-7): KAGVTQTPRYLIKTRGQQVTLSCSPISGHRSVSWYQQTPGQGLQFLFEYFSETQRNKGNFPGRFSGRQFSNSRSEMNVSTLELGDSALYLCASSLDRRGSFYEQYFGPGTRLTVT.

The gene calls are TRBV6-5 and TRBJ2-1; 7 bases match TRBD1. The germline gives CDR1 MNHEY, CDR2 SVGAGI. The CDR3 length is 13 residues. J gave up 6 bases and V 5 bases, and 4 bases lay outside the gene matches. The DNA of the CDR3 is TGTGCCAGCAGTCGACAGGGCTTCAATGAGCAGTTCTTC. It translates to CASSRQGFNEQFF.

The V call is TRBV7-9, the J call TRBJ2-5, with 8 bases matching TRBD1. This CDR3 comprises 13 residues. Germline V gene lookup returns CDR1 SEHNR and CDR2 FQNEAQ (reference sequence). V lost 6 bases, J lost 5 bases, and 5 bases stayed unmatched. For the CDR3, the DNA is TGTGCCAGCAGTGACAGGGGTCACGAGACCCAGTACTTC. This gives the protein CASSDRGHETQYF.

This rearrangement joins TRBV27 to TRBJ1-1; tentative D call: TRBD1 (5 bases). The CDR3 is made up of 13 amino acids. Germline CDR1 MNHEY, CDR2 SMNVEV (reference sequence). V lost 6 bases and J 3 bases, leaving 11 bases between the germline ends. CDR3 protein: CASSLRGYTEAFF. CDR3 DNA sequence: TGTGCCAGCAGCCTAAGGGGATACACTGAAGCTTTCTTT.

This chain links TRBV6-5 with TRBJ2-5, with 9 bases lining up with TRBD2. CDR3 length: 16 amino acids. V was pared by 0 bases and J by 2 bases, with 4 bases of the junction left unmatched. Per germline, CDR1 MNHEY and CDR2 SVGAGI. CDR3 loop: CASSYSSSGVQETQYF. CDR3 DNA: TGTGCCAGCAGTTACTCATCTAGCGGGGTGCAAGAGACCCAGTACTTC.

This chain joins TRBV6-5 and TRBJ1-2; TRBD1 is a possible D gene (5 bases). In germline, CDR1 is MNHEY, CDR2 SVGAGI. V was pared by 0 bases and J by 9 bases, with 17 bases between. The CDR3 length is 15 residues. The CDR3 region has the DNA TGTGCCAGCAGTTACTCGTTGGGGCGGGGGAGTCGCTACACCTTC. Translation gives CASSYSLGRGSRYTF.

This clone has a handful of counts. The rearrangement joins TRBV28 to TRBJ1-5; 8 bases are shared with TRBD1. CDR3 size: 13 residues. Germline V gene data show CDR1 as MDHEN and CDR2 as SYDVKM. V lost 3 bases to trimming and J lost 9 bases; unmatched junction nucleotides: 4. The CDR3 spells CASSLTGVRPQHF. The CDR3 region has the DNA TGTGCCAGCAGTTTGACAGGGGTCCGGCCCCAGCATTTT.